Listed here are 17 T cell receptor beta chains from one sample, sequenced in a study of cytomegalovirus exposure and HLA in healthy donors. 13 Jbeta primers and 60 Vbeta primers were used for the PCR. Some clones are missing from TCRdb's copy, which holds only in-frame ones; the method was immunoSEQ multiplex PCR. Of some 120,000 clones listed, roughly 69% are singletons. The sample taken for sequencing was PBMCs. The receptors stem from a woman aged 35 to 49 in good health and CMV-seropositive.

The table lists this clone with a few counts. V is TRBV28 and J is TRBJ1-1, with 9 bases that match TRBD1. The J segment lost 4 bases and the V segment lost 4 bases, leaving 7 bases of the junction unmatched. Looked up from germline, CDR1 is MDHEN and CDR2 is SYDVKM. The length of the CDR3 is 15 residues. The CDR3: CASSSLTGGVTEAFF. In nucleotides, the CDR3 is TGTGCCAGCAGTTCGTTGACAGGGGGGGTCACTGAAGCTTTCTTT.

This clone was observed a few times. Relative to the germline gene, one junction end is altered; a read error may explain this. Additional DNA sequences in this sample encode the identical CDR3. V and J are TRBV19 and TRBJ2-7; a weak D match, TRBD2 (7 bases). Germline assignment: CDR1 LNHDA and CDR2 SQIVND (reference sequence). CDR3 size: 15 residues. The CDR3 region is CASSPWGGGTYEQYF. The CDR3 nucleotides read TGTGCCAGTAGTCCTTGGGGAGGGGGAACCTATGAGCAGTACTTC.

The chain combines TRBV2 with TRBJ1-4; no firm D call. Germline V gene lookup returns CDR1 SNHLY and CDR2 FYNNEI. V gave up 2 bases and J gave up 14 bases, with 15 bases separating them. The CDR3 covers 13 residues. DNA of the CDR3: TGTGCCAGCAGTGAATGGCCCGCACGGGATCTGTTTTTT. This encodes CASSEWPARDLFF. Supplemented by reference TRBV2 and TRBJ1-4, the full variable domain reads EPEVTQTPSHQVTQMGQEVILRCVPISNHLYFYWYRQILGQKVEFLVSFYNNEISEKSEIFDDQFSVERPDGSNFTLKIRSTKLEDSAMYFCASSEWPARDLFFGSGTQLSVL.

V and J are TRBV6-5 and TRBJ2-7, with 9 bases lining up with TRBD2. Per germline, CDR1 MNHEY and CDR2 SVGAGI. The V segment lost 5 bases and the J segment 5 bases; nucleotides outside the gene matches: 7. The CDR3 is 14 amino acids. For the CDR3, the DNA is TGTGCCAGCAGTCCCTATAGCGGGAGCCACGAGCAGTACTTC. Protein: CASSPYSGSHEQYF.

The chain is built from TRBV7-3 and TRBJ2-1; 9 bases fit TRBD2. Germline V CDR1 and CDR2: SGHTA, FQGTGA. The CDR3 has 16 amino acids. The V and J ends lost 4 bases and 7 bases, in that order; junction bases with no gene match: 11. The CDR3 region has the DNA TGTGCCAGCAGCTGGGGGGGGCGTAGCGGGAGTAATGAGCAGTTCTTC. Translation: CASSWGGRSGSNEQFF.

The sample holds one count of this clone. The chain couples TRBV9 to TRBJ1-1; D gene uncertain. The germline V and J ends were trimmed by 2 bases and 4 bases, with 12 bases remaining between them. CDR1 and CDR2 (germline): SGDLS, YYNGEE. The CDR3 consists of 14 residues. The CDR3, as DNA: TGTGCCAGCAGCGTTTGGAGCGTCAGCACTGAAGCTTTCTTT. This translates into CASSVWSVSTEAFF.

This clone was seen a single time. V and J are TRBV9 and TRBJ2-7; TRBD2 agrees at 14 bases. Looked up from germline, CDR1 is SGDLS and CDR2 is YYNGEE. CDR3 length: 14 residues. The trim removed 7 bases at V and 6 bases at J, leaving 6 bases unmatched. The CDR3 region has the DNA TGTGCCAGCGCCCCGACTAGCGGGAGGGCCGAGCAGTACTTC. It encodes CASAPTSGRAEQYF.

Only one count was recorded for this clone. The chain employs TRBV19 and TRBJ2-7, with 7 bases lining up with TRBD2. Looked up from germline, CDR1 is LNHDA and CDR2 is SQIVND (reference sequence). V lost 10 bases, J lost 7 bases, and 16 bases stayed unmatched. The CDR3 runs to 14 residues. CDR3 region: CATSRGGSPTEQYF. CDR3 coding DNA: TGTGCCACCTCCCGTGGCGGGAGCCCTACGGAGCAGTACTTC.

This clone was recorded a few times. The chain combines TRBV10-3 with TRBJ2-5, with 8 bases aligning to TRBD2. V shed 0 bases and J 1 base; nucleotides not matched to a gene: 4. The germline gives CDR1 ENHRY, CDR2 SYGVKD. This CDR3 has 16 amino acids. The CDR3 sequence: CAISESSSGPQETQYF. The CDR3 nucleotides are TGTGCCATCAGTGAGTCGTCTAGCGGGCCCCAAGAGACCCAGTACTTC.

The CDR3 DNA reads TGTGCCAGCAGCCCGGGCCAGCGGGGGTACGAGCAGTACTTC. The encoded protein is CASSPGQRGYEQYF. The chain recombines TRBV5-4 with TRBJ2-5; TRBD2 matches 8 bases. The J call may be in error: the DNA end matches TRBJ2-7 better. The length of the CDR3 is 14 residues. Looked up from germline, CDR1 is SGHNT and CDR2 is YYREEE (reference sequence).

This sequence joins TRBV21-1 and TRBJ1-1; TRBD1, as called in the table, went unchecked against the DNA. TRBV21-1 is a pseudogene. This CDR3 comprises 15 residues. CDR3 residues: CASSKELQGTTEAFF. The CDR3 bases are TGTGCCAGCAGCAAAGAGCTACAGGGGACCACTGAAGCTTTCTTT.

This clone was observed a few times. The chain employs TRBV19 and TRBJ2-5, with a possible D match to TRBD2 (6 bases). Trimming stripped 5 bases from V and 5 bases from J, with 18 bases between. This CDR3 region has 15 residues. Germline CDR1 reads LNHDA; CDR2 reads SQIVND (reference sequence). CDR3 in DNA: TGTGCCAGTAGTCCCCCCCCGACTAGGACGGAGACCCAGTACTTC. Encoded protein: CASSPPPTRTETQYF. The full variable domain, with the rest looked up from reference TRBV19 and TRBJ2-5, is DGGITQSPKYLFRKEGQNVTLSCEQNLNHDAMYWYRQDPGQGLRLIYYSQIVNDFQKGDIAEGYSVSREKKESFPLTVTSAQKNPTAFYLCASSPPPTRTETQYFGPGTRLLVL.

The chain is built from TRBV9 and TRBJ2-1, with D possibly matching TRBD2 (6 bases). This CDR3 is built from 17 residues. Germline V gene data show CDR1 as SGDLS and CDR2 as YYNGEE. Trimming pared 4 bases from V and 0 bases from J, leaving 17 bases between. The CDR3 DNA follows: TGTGCCAGCAGCATCCGGTGGGAGGCCAGCTCCTACAATGAGCAGTTCTTC. This translates into CASSIRWEASSYNEQFF.

This clone came up a few times. The gene calls are TRBV19 and TRBJ1-1; the D gene is possibly TRBD1 (5 bases). The CDR3 is made up of 13 amino acids. V was shortened by 7 bases and J by 0 bases, with 9 bases between the two germline ends. Germline CDR1 reads LNHDA; CDR2 reads SQIVND (reference sequence). This CDR3 reads CASIDRLNTEAFF. CDR3 DNA: TGTGCCAGTATCGACAGATTGAACACTGAAGCTTTCTTT.

This chain links TRBV27 with TRBJ2-1; 10 bases align to TRBD2. The CDR3 is made up of 16 amino acids. The trim removed 4 bases at V and 5 bases at J, leaving 8 bases unmatched. Germline V gene sequence: CDR1 MNHEY, CDR2 SMNVEV (reference sequence). CDR3 bases: TGTGCCAGCAGTTCGTTTACTAGCGGGAAGAACAATGAGCAGTTCTTC. Its protein is CASSSFTSGKNNEQFF.

The rearrangement uses TRBV4-1 and TRBJ2-2; D gene uncertain. Trimming stripped 0 bases from V and 6 bases from J, with 14 bases between. Germline V CDR1 and CDR2: MGHRA, YSYEKL. The CDR3 sequence is 16 residues long. The DNA for the CDR3 is TGCGCCAGCAGCCAAGATCTGGCGGATACCTCCGGGGAGCTGTTTTTT. This sequence encodes CASSQDLADTSGELFF.

The chain uses TRBV10-3 and TRBJ2-1; TRBD2 agrees at 13 bases. CDR1 is ENHRY, CDR2 SYGVKD, per germline. The CDR3 runs to 15 residues. The ends lost 4 bases at V and 10 bases at J; junction bases unmatched: 7. The CDR3: CAISVGTSGIEEQFF. In DNA form, the CDR3 reads TGTGCCATCAGTGTAGGGACTAGCGGGATAGAGGAGCAGTTCTTC.